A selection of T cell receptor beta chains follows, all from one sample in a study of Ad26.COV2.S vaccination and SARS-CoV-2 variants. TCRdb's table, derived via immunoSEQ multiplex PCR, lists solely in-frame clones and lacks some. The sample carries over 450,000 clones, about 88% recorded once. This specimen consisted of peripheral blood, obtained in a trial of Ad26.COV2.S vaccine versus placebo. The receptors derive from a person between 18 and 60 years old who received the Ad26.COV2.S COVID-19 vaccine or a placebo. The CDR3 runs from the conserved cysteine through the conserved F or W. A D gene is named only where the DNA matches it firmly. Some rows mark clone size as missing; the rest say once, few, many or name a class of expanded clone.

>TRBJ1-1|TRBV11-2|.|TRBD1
TGTGCCAGCAGCCCGGGACAGGGGAGGAACACTGAAGCTTTCTTT
CASSPGQGRNTEAFF
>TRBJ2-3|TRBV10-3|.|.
TGTGCCATCAAGGGCGGGGCCTTACCAGATACGCAGTATTTT
CAIKGGALPDTQYF
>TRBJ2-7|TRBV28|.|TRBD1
TGTGCCAGCACGACAGGGTGGGACCACGAGCAGTACTTC
CASTTGWDHEQYF
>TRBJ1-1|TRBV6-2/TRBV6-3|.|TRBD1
TGTGCCAGCAGTTACTGGACAGGGGGCGCTTGGATGAACACTGAAGCTTTCTTT
CASSYWTGGAWMNTEAFF
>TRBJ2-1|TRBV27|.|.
TGTGCCAGCAGTTTAGGGCATGAGCAGTTCTTC
CASSLGHEQFF
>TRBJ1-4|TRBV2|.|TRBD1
TGTGCCAGCGGACGACAGGGCTATAATGAAAAACTGTTTTTT
CASGRQGYNEKLFF
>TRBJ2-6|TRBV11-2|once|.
TGTGTCAGCAGCTTAGATCTTGTGGCCGGGGCCTCTGGGGCCAACGTCCTGACTTTC
CVSSLDLVAGASGANVLTF
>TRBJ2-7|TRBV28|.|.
TGTGCCAGCAGTTTAAAATATCACCCCTACGAGCAGTACTTC
CASSLKYHPYEQYF
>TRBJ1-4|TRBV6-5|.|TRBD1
TGTGCCAGCAGTCGACAGGGAATGGGTGAAAAACTGTTTTTT
CASSRQGMGEKLFF
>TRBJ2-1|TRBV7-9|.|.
TGTGCCAGCAGCCCCCACAATGAGCAGTTCTTC
CASSPHNEQFF
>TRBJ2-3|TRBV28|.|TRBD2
TGTGCCAGCAGCGGTAAAACTAGCGGGAGGGTTAATACGCAGTATTTT
CASSGKTSGRVNTQYF
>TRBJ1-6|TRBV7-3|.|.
TGTGCCAGCAGCCAGGGGAGAGAGTCACCCCTCCACTTT
CASSQGRESPLHF
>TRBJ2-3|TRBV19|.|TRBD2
TGTGCCAGTAGTATAACGGCTAGCGGGACCGGACAAGATACGCAGTATTTT
CASSITASGTGQDTQYF
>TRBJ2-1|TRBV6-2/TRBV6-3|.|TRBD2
TGTGCCAGCAGCCCGGGACTAGCGGGGTTGAGCTCCTACAATGAGCAGTTCTTC
CASSPGLAGLSSYNEQFF
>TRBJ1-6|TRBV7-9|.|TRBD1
TGTGCCAGCACCCAGGGGGCCGATTCACCCCTCCACTTT
CASTQGADSPLHF
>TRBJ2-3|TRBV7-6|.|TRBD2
TGTGCCAGCAGCTTGGGCGAAGCGGGGGGGTTCTCAGATACGCAGTATTTT
CASSLGEAGGFSDTQYF
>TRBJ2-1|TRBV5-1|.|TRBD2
TGCGCCAGCAGCCCGGGACTAGCGGGGGGACAGGCCAATGAGCAGTTCTTC
CASSPGLAGGQANEQFF
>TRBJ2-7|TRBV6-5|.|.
TGTGCCAGCAGTTACGTCGGGGGCTCCTACGAGCAGTACTTC
CASSYVGGSYEQYF
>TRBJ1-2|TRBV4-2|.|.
TGTGCCAGCAGCCAAGGGACGTATGGCTACACCTTC
CASSQGTYGYTF
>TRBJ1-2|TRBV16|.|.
TGTGCCAGCAGCCTTACGACAGGATTACATGCTAACTATGGCTACACCTTC
CASSLTTGLHANYGYTF